The 12 T cell receptor beta chains presented below share a single source sample, sequenced in a study of cytomegalovirus exposure and HLA in healthy donors. The PCR contained 60 Vbeta and 13 Jbeta primers. Here immunoSEQ multiplex PCR was the method, and the copy in TCRdb shows in-frame clones only, minus some. The sample records approximately 120,000 clones, about 84% being singletons. Sequenced sample: PBMCs. These TCRs come from a man between 40 and 49 years old in good health and CMV-seronegative.

The V gene is TRBV4-1, the J gene TRBJ1-6; the D gene is possibly TRBD1 (6 bases). The CDR3 spans 16 residues. Looked up from germline, CDR1 is MGHRA and CDR2 is YSYEKL. Trimming cost V 0 bases and J 7 bases, with 13 bases left between them. The CDR3 reads CASSQDFGTSNSPLHF. CDR3 coding DNA: TGCGCCAGCAGCCAAGATTTCGGGACAAGCAATTCACCCCTCCACTTT.

This chain links TRBV12-5 with TRBJ1-5; D is unresolved. This CDR3 has 13 residues. V shed 3 bases and J shed 7 bases, with 10 bases lying between them. Germline assignment: CDR1 LGHNT and CDR2 FRNRAP. CDR3 sequence: CASGFHEGQPQHF. The CDR3 DNA follows: TGTGCTAGTGGTTTCCATGAGGGCCAGCCCCAGCATTTT.

This chain joins TRBV7-2 and TRBJ2-1, with TRBD1 matching over 10 bases. J gave up 8 bases and V 1 base, and 2 bases lay outside the gene matches. This CDR3 is built from 14 residues. Germline CDR1 is SGHTA and CDR2 is FQGNSA. CDR3 sequence (DNA): TGTGCCAGCAGCTTAGGGACAGGGGGATATGAGCAGTTCTTC. Translation: CASSLGTGGYEQFF. The variable domain in full, completed from reference TRBV7-2 and TRBJ2-1, reads GAGVSQSPSNKVTEKGKDVELRCDPISGHTALYWYRQSLGQGLEFLIYFQGNSAPDKSGLPSDRFSAERTGGSVSTLTIQRTQQEDSAVYLCASSLGTGGYEQFFGPGTRLTVL.

The chain uses TRBV12-5 and TRBJ1-5; D is unclear. There are 18 residues in the CDR3. With 5 bases removed from V and 1 base from J, the gap between germline ends came to 21 bases. Germline V gene sequence: CDR1 LGHNT, CDR2 FRNRAP. CDR3 sequence reads: CASGDVPAGYISNQPQHF. The CDR3 DNA sequence: TGTGCTAGTGGTGATGTCCCGGCGGGGTATATAAGCAATCAGCCCCAGCATTTT.

V gene TRBV9 combines with J gene TRBJ2-1; 11 nucleotides agree with TRBD2. J gave up 7 bases and V 1 base, and 1 base lay outside the gene matches. The germline gives CDR1 SGDLS, CDR2 YYNGEE. This CDR3 contains 14 residues. CDR3 residues: CASSVTSGGNEQFF. DNA for the CDR3: TGTGCCAGCAGCGTAACTAGCGGGGGTAATGAGCAGTTCTTC. Looking up the rest from reference TRBV9 and TRBJ2-1 gives the full variable domain: DSGVTQTPKHLITATGQRVTLRCSPRSGDLSVYWYQQSLDQGLQFLIQYYNGEERAKGNILERFSAQQFPDLHSELNLSSLELGDSALYFCASSVTSGGNEQFFGPGTRLTVL.

This clone appeared a single time. The chain is built from TRBV19 and TRBJ1-1; D ambiguous. Germline V gene sequence: CDR1 LNHDA, CDR2 SQIVND (reference sequence). Trimming pared 5 bases from V and 1 base from J, leaving 11 bases between. The CDR3 sequence is 14 residues long. CDR3 DNA sequence: TGTGCCAGTAGTGACCCCCCAGGGAACACTGAAGCTTTCTTT. Its protein product is CASSDPPGNTEAFF.

The chain recombines TRBV19 with TRBJ1-2; 9 bases agree with TRBD1. The germline gives CDR1 LNHDA, CDR2 SQIVND (reference sequence). CDR3 size: 15 residues. Losses at the gene ends were 5 bases for V and 5 bases for J; bases not matched to a gene: 9. The CDR3 sequence: CASSAYRDRAYGYTF. The CDR3 DNA is TGTGCCAGTAGTGCCTACCGGGACAGGGCGTATGGCTACACCTTC.

The chain joins TRBV4-3 to TRBJ1-2, with no clear D. The CDR3 is made up of 12 amino acids. The germline V gene has CDR1 LGHNA and CDR2 YSLEER. The V end lost 0 bases, the J end lost 5 bases, and 4 bases lay between the germline ends. CDR3 DNA sequence: TGCGCCAGCAGCCAAGATTCATATGGCTACACCTTC. Encoded protein: CASSQDSYGYTF.

The chain joins TRBV7-9 to TRBJ2-2; tentative D call: TRBD1 (5 bases). The V gene's germline CDR1 is SEHNR and CDR2 FQNEAQ (reference sequence). The CDR3 runs to 18 residues. Deletions cut 2 bases from V and 4 bases from J, with 20 bases between. This CDR3 is CASSLTPRGHLPTGELFF. CDR3 nucleotides: TGTGCCAGCAGCTTAACCCCCCGCGGACACCTTCCCACCGGGGAGCTGTTTTTT.

A single count supports this clone. V and J are TRBV29-1 and TRBJ1-4; 9 bases line up with TRBD1. The CDR3 totals 11 residues. The trim removed 6 bases at V and 13 bases at J, leaving 6 bases unmatched. Germline assignment: CDR1 SQVTM and CDR2 ANQGSEA. The CDR3 sequence: CSVPGQGRLFF. In DNA form, the CDR3 reads TGCAGCGTGCCGGGACAGGGTCGACTGTTTTTT.

This sequence joins TRBV6-4 and TRBJ2-3; 11 positions match TRBD2. The V gene's germline CDR1 is MRHNA and CDR2 SNTAGT. With V trimmed by 0 bases and J by 2 bases, 7 bases remained unmatched. This CDR3 has 18 residues. The CDR3 DNA follows: TGTGCCAGCAGTGACTCCCCCTTGACTAGCGGGATCACAGATACGCAGTATTTT. Translation: CASSDSPLTSGITDTQYF.

This clone appeared a few times. This chain joins TRBV27 and TRBJ2-2; D not certain. Germline V gene lookup returns CDR1 MNHEY and CDR2 SMNVEV (reference sequence). The V end lost 5 bases, the J end lost 7 bases, and 11 bases lay between the germline ends. The length of the CDR3 is 13 residues. This CDR3 is CASSPTLGGELFF. The CDR3 DNA reads as TGTGCCAGCAGTCCGACTCTCGGCGGGGAGCTGTTTTTT.